What follows are 14 T cell receptor beta chains derived from one specimen sequenced in a study of blood T cell repertoires in COVID-19. Clones were sequenced by immunoSEQ multiplex PCR, and TCRdb holds only the in-frame ones, with some missing. The profile shows about 400,000 clones, about 89% of them singletons. Input material: peripheral blood. The receptors were sampled from a man aged 40-49 years with acute or convalescent COVID-19.

The V gene is TRBV10-3, the J gene TRBJ1-2, with TRBD1 matching 7 bases. Germline V gene lookup returns CDR1 ENHRY and CDR2 SYGVKD. V lost 10 bases and J lost 4; bases outside the gene matches: 21. This CDR3 has 17 amino acids. CDR3 sequence reads: CATRQGSTGVGFYGYTF. CDR3 bases: TGTGCCACCCGACAGGGCTCAACGGGGGTGGGCTTCTATGGCTACACCTTC.

The chain couples TRBV5-1 to TRBJ1-5; 10 positions agree with TRBD1. V was pared by 2 bases and J by 7 bases, with 3 bases of the junction left unmatched. Germline CDR1 SGHRS, CDR2 YFSETQ. The CDR3 is 14 amino acids. CDR3 DNA sequence: TGCGCCAGCAGCTTCGGGACAGGGGAACAGCCCCAGCATTTT. Translation: CASSFGTGEQPQHF.

The gene calls are TRBV27 and TRBJ1-2; TRBD1 matches 9 bases. Germline CDR1 MNHEY, CDR2 SMNVEV (reference sequence). This CDR3 spans 15 amino acids. After removal of 5 bases from V and 4 bases from J, the junction contained 8 bases not matched to a gene. The CDR3 DNA follows: TGTGCCAGCAGTAGACGACAGGGGGGAATCTATGGCTACACCTTC. Protein product: CASSRRQGGIYGYTF.

The chain carries TRBV5-1 and TRBJ1-2; the match to TRBD1 covers 10 bases. The CDR3 covers 16 residues. CDR1 and CDR2 (germline): SGHRS, YFSETQ. Unmatched junction bases numbered 11, after V lost 4 bases and J lost 5 bases. DNA for the CDR3: TGCGCCAGCAGCGTGGGACAGGGGATGCTTTTTTATGGCTACACCTTC. It codes for CASSVGQGMLFYGYTF.

The chain recombines TRBV7-9 with TRBJ2-7; a weak D match, TRBD1 (6 bases). Trimming shortened V by 1 base and J by 5 bases, and 12 bases separated the two germline ends. CDR1 SEHNR and CDR2 FQNEAQ come from the germline V gene (reference sequence). CDR3 size: 14 residues. The CDR3 reads CASSLDQGRNEQYF. The CDR3 DNA reads as TGTGCCAGCAGCTTAGACCAGGGGAGAAACGAGCAGTACTTC.

The V and J genes are TRBV29-1 and TRBJ1-5; 8 positions agree with TRBD1. Germline values: CDR1 SQVTM, CDR2 ANQGSEA. CDR3 length: 14 residues. V dropped 1 base and J dropped 6; count of bases not matched to a gene: 5. CDR3 nucleotides: TGCAGCGTTGAAGGCGGGACAGGCGGTCAGCCCCAGCATTTT. Protein sequence: CSVEGGTGGQPQHF.

V is TRBV3-1 (or the pseudogene TRBV3-2) and J is TRBJ2-2; 10 bases fit TRBD2. This CDR3 region has 17 residues. Germline V gene lookup returns CDR1 LGHDT and CDR2 YNNKEL (reference sequence). J gave up 4 bases and V 0 bases, and 5 bases lay outside the gene matches. The CDR3: CASSQESGRATTGELFF. CDR3 coding DNA: TGTGCCAGCAGCCAAGAAAGCGGGAGGGCGACCACCGGGGAGCTGTTTTTT.

This chain links TRBV12-5 with TRBJ2-3; 10 bases map to TRBD1. Germline assignment: CDR1 LGHNT and CDR2 FRNRAP. The CDR3 is 14 residues long. Losses at the gene ends were 7 bases for V and 4 bases for J; bases not matched to a gene: 5. The CDR3 region is CASVRDRGSDTQYF. For the CDR3, the DNA is TGTGCTAGTGTCCGGGACAGGGGCTCAGATACGCAGTATTTT.

In DNA, the CDR3 is TGTGCCAGCAGCGTAGTGCAGGGGGAGTACCGGGAAGCTTTCTTT. Residues: CASSVVQGEYREAFF. The chain uses TRBV9 and TRBJ1-1, with 7 bases lining up with TRBD1. There are 15 residues in the CDR3. V gave up 0 bases and J gave up 8 bases; unmatched junction bases: 10. From germline, CDR1 is SGDLS and CDR2 YYNGEE. Looking up the rest from reference TRBV9 and TRBJ1-1 gives the full variable domain: DSGVTQTPKHLITATGQRVTLRCSPRSGDLSVYWYQQSLDQGLQFLIQYYNGEERAKGNILERFSAQQFPDLHSELNLSSLELGDSALYFCASSVVQGEYREAFFGQGTRLTVV.

The chain joins TRBV9 to TRBJ1-2; TRBD1 matches 9 bases. The CDR3 has 15 amino acids. Losses at the gene ends were 0 bases for V and 8 bases for J; bases not matched to a gene: 8. The germline V gene has CDR1 SGDLS and CDR2 YYNGEE. CDR3 region: CASSVAPQGAGGYTF. The CDR3 DNA reads as TGTGCCAGCAGCGTAGCCCCACAGGGGGCAGGCGGCTACACCTTC.

The rearrangement uses TRBV28 and TRBJ1-4; D unclear. V dropped 6 bases and J dropped 3 bases, with 14 bases sitting between them. This CDR3 spans 15 amino acids. Germline assignment: CDR1 MDHEN and CDR2 SYDVKM. This chain's CDR3 is CASSLVNGPNEKLFF. CDR3 coding DNA: TGTGCCAGCAGCCTCGTCAATGGGCCTAATGAAAAACTGTTTTTT.

In its sample, this clone was seen once. The chain carries TRBV7-8 and TRBJ1-1, with D maybe TRBD1 (6 bases). The CDR3 runs to 19 residues. V shed 1 base and J shed 5 bases, with 26 bases lying between them. From germline, CDR1 is SGHVS and CDR2 FQNEAQ. CDR3: CASSLVVVLQGIRNTEAFF. The CDR3 DNA is TGTGCCAGCAGCTTAGTCGTTGTGTTACAGGGTATACGGAATACTGAAGCTTTCTTT. The entire variable domain, with the rest obtained from reference TRBV7-8 and TRBJ1-1, is as follows: GAGVSQSPRYKVAKRGQDVALRCDPISGHVSLFWYQQALGQGPEFLTYFQNEAQLDKSGLPSDRFFAERPEGSVSTLKIQRTQQEDSAVYLCASSLVVVLQGIRNTEAFFGQGTRLTVV.

The chain recombines TRBV5-3 with TRBJ2-7; maybe TRBD2 (6 bases). TRBV5-3 is given ORF status, its function remaining uncertain. CDR3 length: 16 residues. Trimming pared 5 bases from V and 3 bases from J, leaving 21 bases between. The CDR3, as DNA: TGTGCCAGAAGACATCCTGAAGTGGGAGGTAACTACGAGCAGTACTTC. It encodes CARRHPEVGGNYEQYF.

This chain connects TRBV7-3 to TRBJ2-1, with 9 bases matching TRBD2. The germline V gene has CDR1 SGHTA and CDR2 FQGTGA. The CDR3 sequence is 15 residues long. Germline trimming cut 3 bases from V and 3 bases from J; bases unmatched to any gene: 3. The CDR3 here is CASSFSGGHYNEQFF. As DNA, the CDR3 is TGTGCCAGCAGCTTCAGCGGGGGGCACTACAATGAGCAGTTCTTC.